These T cell receptor beta chains were read from a single sample in a study of blood T cell repertoires in COVID-19. Here immunoSEQ multiplex PCR was the method, and the copy in TCRdb shows in-frame clones only, minus some. The sample yields roughly 140,000 clones, roughly four fifths seen once. Sequencing input: peripheral blood. Every receptor here comes from a woman aged 80 or older with acute or convalescent COVID-19. Each CDR3 is given with its conserved first and last residue. Fields, in order: J gene, V gene, clone size, D gene, CDR3 DNA, CDR3 protein. The D gene is left open where the match is weak. Size tells how often a clone was seen (once, few, many) or the class of an expanded clone, and some rows leave it out.

TRBJ2-3,TRBV28,.,.,TGTGCCAGCAGTTCAATCACAGATACGCAGTATTTT,CASSSITDTQYF
TRBJ2-3,TRBV27,.,.,TGTGCCAGCAGTCCAGGGATTGACCCAGATACGCAGTATTTT,CASSPGIDPDTQYF
TRBJ1-6,TRBV3-1/TRBV3-2,.,.,TGTGCCAGCAGCCAAGTGGGGGCAGGGGCGGGTTCACCCCTCCACTTT,CASSQVGAGAGSPLHF
TRBJ1-5,TRBV27,.,TRBD1,TGTGCCAGCAATCACAGGGGTCAGCCCCAGCATTTT,CASNHRGQPQHF
TRBJ2-1,TRBV30,.,.,TGTGCCTGGCGGGGCTACAATGAGCAGTTCTTC,CAWRGYNEQFF
TRBJ1-5,TRBV7-2,once,.,TGTGCCAGCAGCCAAGTCTCGGGTCAGCCCCAGCATTTT,CASSQVSGQPQHF
TRBJ2-3,TRBV10-1,.,.,TGCGCCAGCAGTGAGGTCAACAGGAATACGCAGTATTTT,CASSEVNRNTQYF
TRBJ1-1,TRBV24-1,.,.,TGTGCCACACGGAGTGCCACTGAAGCTTTCTTT,CATRSATEAFF
TRBJ1-2,TRBV5-1,.,.,TGCGCCAGCCGGCCCGAACCGGAGTGGGGCTACACCTTC,CASRPEPEWGYTF
TRBJ2-3,TRBV7-9,few,.,TGTGCCAGCAGCTTAGGAGGGCTGGATGGTACGCAGTATTTT,CASSLGGLDGTQYF
TRBJ2-1,TRBV3-1/TRBV3-2,.,.,TGTGCCAGCAGCCAAGGAGAATACAATGAGCAGTTCTTC,CASSQGEYNEQFF
TRBJ1-6,TRBV3-1/TRBV3-2,.,TRBD1,TGTGCCAGCAGCCAAGACGGGACAGGACCATCACCCCTCCACTTT,CASSQDGTGPSPLHF
TRBJ2-1,TRBV7-2,.,TRBD1,TGTGCCAGCAGCTCGCGGACAGGGGGGCTTGAGCAGTTCTTC,CASSSRTGGLEQFF
TRBJ1-2,TRBV30,.,TRBD1,TGTGCCTGGAGGATACAGGGGGCACCGTTTGGCTACACCTTC,CAWRIQGAPFGYTF
TRBJ1-2,TRBV5-1,.,TRBD1,TGCGCCAGCAGCCTATACGGACAGGCATATGGCTACACCTTC,CASSLYGQAYGYTF
TRBJ1-2,TRBV6-5,few,TRBD1,TGTGCCAGCCGACAGGGGCCTAACTATGGCTACACCTTC,CASRQGPNYGYTF
TRBJ1-3,TRBV25-1,.,.,TGTGCCACCACCCGGGTCCGGGTCCTTACTTCTGGAAACACCATATATTTT,CATTRVRVLTSGNTIYF
TRBJ2-1,TRBV6-2/TRBV6-3,.,TRBD2,TGTGCCAGCAGTTACTCCCCTAGCGGGAGTAGGAAGCAGTTCTTC,CASSYSPSGSRKQFF
TRBJ2-1,TRBV4-1,few,.,TGCGCCAGCACCGGACTCCAGAATGAGCAGTTCTTC,CASTGLQNEQFF
TRBJ2-1,TRBV2,once,.,TGTGCCAGCGGTATCAAGACCCTGTTCGCAGCCCGTCGCGGGTCTGAGCAGTTCTTC,CASGIKTLFAARRGSEQFF
TRBJ1-5,TRBV11-2,.,.,TGTGCCAGCAGCTTTGGAGGCGAGGGCAATCAGCCCCAGCATTTT,CASSFGGEGNQPQHF
TRBJ2-2,TRBV30,.,TRBD1,TGTGCCTTACAGGGGGCCGGAACCGGGGAGCTGTTTTTT,CALQGAGTGELFF
TRBJ1-1,TRBV5-1,.,TRBD1,TGCGCCAGCAGCTTACAGGGGCCTCGCGACACTGAAGCTTTCTTT,CASSLQGPRDTEAFF
TRBJ2-1,TRBV5-1,once,.,TGCGCCAGCAGCTTGGAAGGCGACGGGGTAGCCTACAATGAGCAGTTCTTC,CASSLEGDGVAYNEQFF
TRBJ2-3,TRBV2,.,TRBD2,TGTGCCAGCACCGGGGGGAGGAGCACAGATACGCAGTATTTT,CASTGGRSTDTQYF
TRBJ2-3,TRBV28,.,.,TGTGCCAGCAGTCCCCCGTTTTCGGATACGCAGTATTTT,CASSPPFSDTQYF
TRBJ2-1,TRBV24-1,.,TRBD1,TGTGCCACCACCCCACAGGGGGCGGGCGACTCCTACAATGAGCAGTTCTTC,CATTPQGAGDSYNEQFF
TRBJ2-3,TRBV19,.,.,TGTGCCAGTAGTGGGAGCCACACTAGCACAGATACGCAGTATTTT,CASSGSHTSTDTQYF
TRBJ1-6,TRBV7-9,once,TRBD1,TGTGCCAGCAGCCCAGGGGGAACCGGTTATTCACCCCTCCACTTT,CASSPGGTGYSPLHF
TRBJ1-5,TRBV3-1/TRBV3-2,.,.,TGTGCCAGCAGCCAAATGGGAGGGGCTCAGCCCCAGCATTTT,CASSQMGGAQPQHF
TRBJ2-5,TRBV19,.,TRBD1,TGTGCCAGTAGTATTGGCGGACAGGGGGGTCAAGAGACCCAGTACTTC,CASSIGGQGGQETQYF
TRBJ2-1,TRBV10-2,.,.,TGCGCCAGCAGTGAGTCGCTGCAGCCGGGTGGGTACAATGAGCAGTTCTTC,CASSESLQPGGYNEQFF
TRBJ1-6,TRBV4-1,.,TRBD1,TGCGCCAGCAGCCTCGGGACAGGGGGACGGGGCTCCTATAATTCACCCCTCCACTTT,CASSLGTGGRGSYNSPLHF
TRBJ1-6,TRBV27,.,TRBD1,TGTGCCAGCAGCCGAACGACAGGGGGCTACTATAATTCACCCCTCCACTTT,CASSRTTGGYYNSPLHF
TRBJ1-1,TRBV25-1,.,.,TGTGCCAGCATTTCCCCTCTGACTGAAGCTTTCTTT,CASISPLTEAFF
TRBJ1-1,TRBV6-2/TRBV6-3,.,.,TGTGCCAGCAGTTACCGGCAGGGTGAAGCTTTCTTT,CASSYRQGEAFF
TRBJ1-1,TRBV7-2,.,.,TGTGCCAGCAGCTTAGTAGTGAACACTGAAGCTTTCTTT,CASSLVVNTEAFF
TRBJ2-5,TRBV5-1,.,.,TGCGCCAGCAGCTTCTTAGGGGGTGTATCAGAGACCCAGTACTTC,CASSFLGGVSETQYF
TRBJ2-1,TRBV5-1,once,.,TGCGCCAGCAGCACCCTCAGGGCAGGTGAGCAGTTCTTC,CASSTLRAGEQFF
TRBJ2-7,TRBV5-1,.,.,TGCGCCAGCAGCTTGGGGGCGGGTTTACACTACGAGCAGTACTTC,CASSLGAGLHYEQYF
TRBJ2-3,TRBV7-3,.,.,TGTGCCAGCAGCCCGGGGGGCACAGATACGCAGTATTTT,CASSPGGTDTQYF
TRBJ1-2,TRBV5-1,few,.,TGCGCCAGCAGCTTGAATGCAGGGGATTACTATGGCTACACCTTC,CASSLNAGDYYGYTF
TRBJ1-2,TRBV3-1/TRBV3-2,.,.,TGTGCCAGCAGCCAAGGCCCGGGGGATATTGGCTACACCTTC,CASSQGPGDIGYTF
TRBJ2-2,TRBV4-1,.,.,TGCGCCAGCAGCGTTCGTTCCGGGGAGAACACCGGGGAGCTGTTTTTT,CASSVRSGENTGELFF
TRBJ1-2,TRBV3-1/TRBV3-2,.,.,TGTGCCAGCGGAACTGCAGGGAGGGATGACTATGGCTACACCTTC,CASGTAGRDDYGYTF
TRBJ2-7,TRBV28,once,TRBD2,TGTGCCAGCAGTGCCATACTAGCGGGGCCCCACTGGGACGAGCAGTACTTC,CASSAILAGPHWDEQYF
TRBJ2-1,TRBV5-4,.,TRBD2,TGTGCCAGCAGCTCGACTAGCGGGAGGGCCGGGCCTGAGCAGTTCTTC,CASSSTSGRAGPEQFF
TRBJ2-7,TRBV28,few,.,TGTGCCAGCAGCAGAACAGGGCGCCCCTACGAGCAGTACTTC,CASSRTGRPYEQYF
TRBJ2-1,TRBV23-1,.,TRBD2,TGCGCCAGCAGTCAATCGCTCCTAGCGGGAGCTTCGACGGATGAGCAGTTCTTC,CASSQSLLAGASTDEQFF
TRBJ1-4,TRBV29-1,.,TRBD1,TGCAGCGTTCCCCAAGACGGACAGGACGTCGGAAAACTGTTTTTT,CSVPQDGQDVGKLFF
TRBJ1-2,TRBV5-1,.,.,TGCGCCAGCAGCTCACAGACACCATTCGATGGCTACACCTTC,CASSSQTPFDGYTF